Following are 25 T cell receptor beta chains from one sample sequenced in a study of blood T cells in healthy people across ages. The second PCR ran roughly 6 to 12 cycles with a sample-barcoded 5' primer and J-beta primers. TCRdb re-called the 5' RACE reads with MiXCR, one entry per CDR3 protein. Of 1,800,000 or so distinct CDR3 sequences listed, 35% to 50% are singletons. Sequences were obtained from blood. The source of these receptors is a human donor in good health.

This chain uses TRBV7-8 with TRBJ2-3; perhaps TRBD2 as D (6 bases). The CDR3 loop spans 14 amino acids. V lost 6 bases and J lost 5, with 15 bases in between. Germline CDR1 SGHVS, CDR2 FQNEAQ. CDR3 DNA: TGTGCCAGCAGTCCATCTCGGGGAGGAGATACGCAGTATTTT. This codes for CASSPSRGGDTQYF. The full variable domain, its missing parts supplied by reference TRBV7-8 and TRBJ2-3, is GAGVSQSPRYKVAKRGQDVALRCDPISGHVSLFWYQQALGQGPEFLTYFQNEAQLDKSGLPSDRFFAERPEGSVSTLKIQRTQQEDSAVYLCASSPSRGGDTQYFGPGTRLTVL.

This clonotype was detected a few times. The V gene is TRBV20-1, the J gene TRBJ1-2; 8 nucleotides align to TRBD1. CDR1 and CDR2 (germline): DFQATT, SNEGSKA (reference sequence). Losses at the gene ends were 4 bases for V and 6 bases for J; bases not matched to a gene: 10. The CDR3 consists of 14 residues. Here the CDR3 DNA reads TGCAGTGCTAATCACCCTATACAGGGGGATGGCTACACCTTC. Amino acids: CSANHPIQGDGYTF.

This clonotype was picked up a small number of times. The gene calls are TRBV7-2 and TRBJ2-6, with D possibly TRBD2 on 5 matching bases. CDR3 length equals 14 residues. Germline V gene lookup returns CDR1 SGHTA and CDR2 FQGNSA. V dropped 1 base and J dropped 6 bases, with 7 bases sitting between them. The CDR3 region has the DNA TGTGCCAGCAGCTTAGTCGGGGAGGCCAACGTCCTGACTTTC. Translating it yields CASSLVGEANVLTF.

The chain combines TRBV29-1 with TRBJ1-5; the match to TRBD1 covers 8 bases. The germline gives CDR1 SQVTM, CDR2 ANQGSEA. This CDR3 contains 13 residues. The junction had 3 bases not matched to a gene; V was cut back by 6 bases and J by 2 bases. CDR3 sequence reads: CSVATGGNQPQHF. CDR3 in DNA: TGCAGCGTGGCGACAGGGGGCAATCAGCCCCAGCATTTT.

This clonotype was seen more than once but under ten times. This sequence joins TRBV30 and TRBJ2-3; D not resolved. The CDR3 spans 11 residues. Trimming shortened V by 4 bases and J by 2 bases, and 4 bases separated the two germline ends. CDR1 GTSNPN and CDR2 SVGIG come from the germline V gene (reference sequence). CDR3 loop: CAWTTTDTQYF. CDR3 coding DNA: TGTGCCTGGACCACCACAGATACGCAGTATTTT.

This clonotype was counted many times. CDR3 in amino acids: CASSPLGSYGYTF. CDR3 nucleotides: TGTGCCAGCAGCCCTTTAGGGAGCTATGGCTACACCTTC. The chain employs TRBV4-2 and TRBJ1-2, with no clear D. The CDR3 totals 13 residues. V lost 4 bases to trimming and J lost 4 bases, with 10 bases between them. CDR1 and CDR2 from the germline V gene are LGHNA and YNFKEQ.

There are a few counts of this clonotype. The J gene is TRBJ1-2, the V gene TRBV2; tentative D call: TRBD1 (5 bases). Germline V gives CDR1 SNHLY, CDR2 FYNNEI. Trimming shortened V by 5 bases and J by 0 bases, and 13 bases separated the two germline ends. The CDR3 covers 15 residues. CDR3 amino acids: CASSQDSQANYGYTF. The DNA of the CDR3 is TGTGCCAGCAGTCAAGACAGCCAAGCTAACTATGGCTACACCTTC.

The rearrangement links TRBV9 to TRBJ1-1, with 9 positions matching TRBD1. CDR3 length equals 15 residues. After removal of 2 bases from V and 5 bases from J, the junction contained 7 bases not matched to a gene. Germline lookup yields CDR1 SGDLS and CDR2 YYNGEE. In nucleotides, the CDR3 is TGTGCCAGCAGCGTCACCGGGACAGGGAGAACTGAAGCTTTCTTT. Amino acids: CASSVTGTGRTEAFF.

This clonotype has ten or more counts. J is TRBJ2-7 and V is TRBV10-3; D is possibly TRBD1 or TRBD2 (6 bases each). Germline-derived CDR1 and CDR2 are ENHRY and SYGVKD. The CDR3 contains 14 residues. Trimming took off 2 bases at V and 1 base at J, with 9 bases between the two ends. CDR3 DNA: TGTGCCATCAGTGAGGGAGGGGGGTCCTACGAGCAGTACTTC. Protein sequence: CAISEGGGSYEQYF.

The chain joins TRBV11-3 to TRBJ2-5, with 13 bases fitting TRBD2. The V segment lost 3 bases and the J segment 5 bases; nucleotides outside the gene matches: 9. Per germline, CDR1 SGHNT and CDR2 YENEEA. The CDR3 length is 17 residues. CDR3 residues: CASSFEAGLAGEETQYF. CDR3 nucleotides: TGTGCCAGCAGCTTCGAGGCAGGACTAGCGGGGGAGGAGACCCAGTACTTC.

The chain is built from TRBV5-1 and TRBJ1-1; D is unclear. This CDR3 is built from 14 residues. Germline assignment: CDR1 SGHRS and CDR2 YFSETQ. V lost 7 bases, J lost 5 bases, and 18 bases lay in between. CDR3 nucleotide sequence: TGCGCCAGCGGACTCGGACCAACCCCAACTGAAGCTTTCTTT. Residues: CASGLGPTPTEAFF.

This chain links TRBV7-2 with TRBJ1-4, with TRBD1 matching over 9 bases. The J segment lost 7 bases and the V segment lost 6 bases, leaving 6 bases of the junction unmatched. The CDR3 runs 14 residues. Germline V gene lookup returns CDR1 SGHTA and CDR2 FQGNSA. CDR3 loop: CASRPGQGSEKLFF. The CDR3 nucleotides read TGTGCCAGCAGACCCGGACAGGGGAGTGAAAAACTGTTTTTT.

This clonotype was seen only a few times. CDR3 bases: TGTGCCAGCAGCTTTGACAGGGCTATGAGCACTGAAGCTTTCTTT. Its translation is CASSFDRAMSTEAFF. The rearrangement joins TRBV7-2 to TRBJ1-1; TRBD1 matches 7 bases. The CDR3 is made up of 15 amino acids. V lost 3 bases to trimming and J lost 4 bases; unmatched junction nucleotides: 8. Looked up from germline, CDR1 is SGHTA and CDR2 is FQGNSA.

This chain joins TRBV7-2 and TRBJ1-1; D might be TRBD1 (5 bases). V was cut by 2 bases and J by 8 bases, with 15 bases left in between. Germline assignment: CDR1 SGHTA and CDR2 FQGNSA. There are 14 residues in the CDR3. CDR3 nucleotides: TGTGCCAGCAGCTTACGGGAAAACGGGGCCGAAGCTTTCTTT. Its translation is CASSLRENGAEAFF.

The gene calls are TRBV5-1 and TRBJ2-6; D remains ambiguous. V lost 6 bases, J lost 1 base, and 5 bases lay in between. Per the germline V gene, CDR1 is SGHRS and CDR2 is YFSETQ. The CDR3 contains 13 residues. CDR3: CASMPSGANVLTF. As DNA, the CDR3 is TGCGCCAGCATGCCATCTGGGGCCAACGTCCTGACTTTC.

This clonotype was observed a few times. The chain links TRBV12-3 or TRBV12-4 to TRBJ2-1; D ambiguous. The V end was cut by 1 base, the J end by 9 bases, with 10 bases between. This CDR3 comprises 13 residues. The CDR3 loop reads CASSLESATEQFF. The CDR3 DNA sequence: TGTGCCAGCAGTTTAGAGAGCGCCACTGAGCAGTTCTTC.

This clonotype was counted only a few times. The chain uses TRBV9 and TRBJ2-1; 8 nucleotides match TRBD2. The V gene end was trimmed by 2 bases and the J gene end by 4 bases; junction bases not matched to a gene: 2. The CDR3 is 14 amino acids. The germline CDR1 and CDR2 sequences are SGDLS and YYNGEE. The CDR3 coding sequence is TGTGCCAGCAGCGTTAGCGGGGAGTACAATGAGCAGTTCTTC. This gives the protein CASSVSGEYNEQFF.

The V and J genes are TRBV5-6 and TRBJ1-5; 8 nucleotides match TRBD1. The germline gives CDR1 SGHDT, CDR2 YYEEEE. There are 18 residues in the CDR3. With V trimmed by 5 bases and J by 2 bases, 15 bases remained unmatched. In DNA form, the CDR3 reads TGTGCCAGCAGTTCTCTAGGTTCCACACAGGGGGGCAATCAGCCCCAGCATTTT. Protein: CASSSLGSTQGGNQPQHF.

This clonotype came up a few times. This chain links TRBV15 with TRBJ2-2; D remains ambiguous. The CDR3 loop spans 13 amino acids. Trimming took 0 bases from V and 7 from J, leaving 6 bases between them. Per the germline V gene, CDR1 is LNHNV and CDR2 is YYDKDF (reference sequence). The CDR3 region is CATSRDLRGELFF. The CDR3 bases are TGTGCCACCAGCAGAGATCTTCGCGGGGAGCTGTTTTTT.

The chain links TRBV6-1 to TRBJ1-5; D remains unclear. This CDR3 contains 16 residues. V lost 1 base, J lost 0 bases, and 10 bases lay in between. The germline CDR1 and CDR2 sequences are MNHNS and SASEGT. CDR3 nucleotide sequence: TGTGCCAGCAGTGAAGTGGAGACATATAGCAATCAGCCCCAGCATTTT. Translated: CASSEVETYSNQPQHF.

V is TRBV12-3 or TRBV12-4 and J is TRBJ2-7, with TRBD1 identical over 12 bases. V lost 3 bases and J lost 3; bases outside the gene matches: 18. There are 20 residues in the CDR3. CDR3 sequence: CASSFLSGQGAKPTNYEQYF. The CDR3 bases are TGTGCCAGCAGTTTTTTGTCGGGACAGGGGGCTAAGCCAACCAACTACGAGCAGTACTTC.

The gene calls are TRBV12-3 or TRBV12-4 and TRBJ2-1, with TRBD1 matching over 10 bases. Germline trimming cut 7 bases from V and 6 bases from J; bases unmatched to any gene: 9. This CDR3 is built from 15 residues. The CDR3: CASINGDRGVNEQFF. In nucleotides, the CDR3 is TGTGCCAGCATTAACGGGGACAGGGGAGTCAATGAGCAGTTCTTC.

This clonotype was counted between two and nine times. The chain combines TRBV20-1 with TRBJ2-7; the D call may be TRBD1 or TRBD2 (5 bases each). Deletions cut 0 bases from V and 3 bases from J, with 21 bases between. The germline gives CDR1 DFQATT, CDR2 SNEGSKA (reference sequence). This CDR3 is built from 17 residues. CDR3 bases: TGCAGTGCTAGAGACAAAAAGGGACCCTTGTCGGTCTACGAGCAGTACTTC. Its translation: CSARDKKGPLSVYEQYF.

CDR3 residues: CASSLTRTGGVYEQYF. In DNA form, the CDR3 reads TGTGCCAGCAGTCTAACGCGGACAGGGGGAGTCTACGAGCAGTACTTC. This chain connects TRBV28 to TRBJ2-4, with 10 nucleotides matching TRBD1. The better agreement between TRBJ2-7 and the DNA end casts doubt on the J call. The CDR3 spans 16 residues. Per the germline V gene, CDR1 is MDHEN and CDR2 is SYDVKM.

Only a few counts were recorded for this clonotype. This chain uses TRBV12-3 or TRBV12-4 with TRBJ2-1, with D possibly TRBD2 on 5 matching bases. V lost 8 bases and J lost 8, with 7 bases in between. This CDR3 has 10 residues. As DNA, the CDR3 is TGTGCCAGCGGGAGCTATGAGCAGTTCTTC. As protein: CASGSYEQFF.